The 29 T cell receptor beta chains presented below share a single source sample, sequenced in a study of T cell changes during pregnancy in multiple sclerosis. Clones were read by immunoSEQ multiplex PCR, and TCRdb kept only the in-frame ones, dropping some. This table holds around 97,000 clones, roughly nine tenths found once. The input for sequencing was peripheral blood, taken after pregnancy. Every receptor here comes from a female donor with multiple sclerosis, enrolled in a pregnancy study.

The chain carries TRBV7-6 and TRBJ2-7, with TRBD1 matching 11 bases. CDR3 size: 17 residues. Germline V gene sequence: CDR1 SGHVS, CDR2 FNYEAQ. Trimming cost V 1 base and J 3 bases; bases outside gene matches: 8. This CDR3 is CASSLGGPGTGGYEQYF. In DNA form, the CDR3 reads TGTGCCAGCAGCTTAGGGGGTCCGGGGACAGGGGGCTACGAGCAGTACTTC. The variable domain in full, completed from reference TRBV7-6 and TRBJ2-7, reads GAGVSQSPRYKVTKRGQDVALRCDPISGHVSLYWYRQALGQGPEFLTYFNYEAQQDKSGLPNDRFSAERPEGSISTLTIQRTEQRDSAMYRCASSLGGPGTGGYEQYFGPGTRLTVT.

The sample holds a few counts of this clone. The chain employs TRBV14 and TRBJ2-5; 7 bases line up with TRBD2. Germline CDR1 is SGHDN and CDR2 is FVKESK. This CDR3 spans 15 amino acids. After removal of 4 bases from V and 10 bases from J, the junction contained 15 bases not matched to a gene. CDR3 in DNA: TGTGCCAGCAGCCCTGGGGACTATCGAACGGTAGACCAGTACTTC. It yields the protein CASSPGDYRTVDQYF.

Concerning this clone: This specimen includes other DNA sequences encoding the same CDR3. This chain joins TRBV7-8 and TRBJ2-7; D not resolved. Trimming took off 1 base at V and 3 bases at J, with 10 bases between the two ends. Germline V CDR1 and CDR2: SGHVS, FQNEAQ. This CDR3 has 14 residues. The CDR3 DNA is TGTGCCAGCAGCTTAGGACACCGAGTCTACGAGCAGTACTTC. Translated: CASSLGHRVYEQYF. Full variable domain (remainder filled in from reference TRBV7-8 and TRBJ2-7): GAGVSQSPRYKVAKRGQDVALRCDPISGHVSLFWYQQALGQGPEFLTYFQNEAQLDKSGLPSDRFFAERPEGSVSTLKIQRTQQEDSAVYLCASSLGHRVYEQYFGPGTRLTVT.

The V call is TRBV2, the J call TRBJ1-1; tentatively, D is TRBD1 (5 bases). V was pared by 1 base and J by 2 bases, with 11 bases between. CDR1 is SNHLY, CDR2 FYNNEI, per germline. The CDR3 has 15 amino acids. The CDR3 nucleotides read TGTGCCAGCAGTGAAGAGGGGTTTCGAAACACTGAAGCTTTCTTT. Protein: CASSEEGFRNTEAFF.

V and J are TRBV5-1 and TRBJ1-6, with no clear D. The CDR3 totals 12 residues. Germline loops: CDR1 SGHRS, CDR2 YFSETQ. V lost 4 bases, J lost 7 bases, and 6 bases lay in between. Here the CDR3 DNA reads TGCGCCAGCAGCCATCTAAATTCACCCCTCCACTTT. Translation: CASSHLNSPLHF.

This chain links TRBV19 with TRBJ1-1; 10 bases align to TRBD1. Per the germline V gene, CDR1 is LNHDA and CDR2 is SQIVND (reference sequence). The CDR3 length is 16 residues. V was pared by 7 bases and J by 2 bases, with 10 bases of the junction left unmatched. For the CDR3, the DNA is TGTGCCAGTATTGACAGGGGGCGCGGGACTAACACTGAAGCTTTCTTT. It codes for CASIDRGRGTNTEAFF. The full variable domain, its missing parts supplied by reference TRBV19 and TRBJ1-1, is DGGITQSPKYLFRKEGQNVTLSCEQNLNHDAMYWYRQDPGQGLRLIYYSQIVNDFQKGDIAEGYSVSREKKESFPLTVTSAQKNPTAFYLCASIDRGRGTNTEAFFGQGTRLTVV.

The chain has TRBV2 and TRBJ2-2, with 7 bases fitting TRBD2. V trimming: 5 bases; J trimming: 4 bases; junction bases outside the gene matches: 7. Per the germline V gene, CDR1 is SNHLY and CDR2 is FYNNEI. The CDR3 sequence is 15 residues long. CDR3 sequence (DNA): TGTGCCAGCAGTTCAAGCGGGGCTAGCACCGGGGAGCTGTTTTTT. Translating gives CASSSSGASTGELFF.

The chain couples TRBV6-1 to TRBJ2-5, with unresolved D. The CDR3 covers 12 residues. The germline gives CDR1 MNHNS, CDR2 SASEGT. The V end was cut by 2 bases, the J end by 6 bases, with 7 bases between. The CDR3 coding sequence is TGTGCCAGCAGTGAAATAATAAAGACCCAGTACTTC. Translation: CASSEIIKTQYF.

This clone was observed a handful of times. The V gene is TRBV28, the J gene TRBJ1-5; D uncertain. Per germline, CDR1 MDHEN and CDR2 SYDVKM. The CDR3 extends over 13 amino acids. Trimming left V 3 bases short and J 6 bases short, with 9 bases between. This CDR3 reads CASSFGEAQPQHF. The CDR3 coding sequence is TGTGCCAGCAGTTTCGGCGAGGCTCAGCCCCAGCATTTT.

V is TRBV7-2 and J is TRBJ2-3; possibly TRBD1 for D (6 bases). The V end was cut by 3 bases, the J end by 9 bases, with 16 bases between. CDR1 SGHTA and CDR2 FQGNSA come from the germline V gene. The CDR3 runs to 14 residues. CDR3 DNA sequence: TGTGCCAGCAGCTTTTTGACAGGCTTCCCCACGCAGTATTTT. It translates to CASSFLTGFPTQYF.

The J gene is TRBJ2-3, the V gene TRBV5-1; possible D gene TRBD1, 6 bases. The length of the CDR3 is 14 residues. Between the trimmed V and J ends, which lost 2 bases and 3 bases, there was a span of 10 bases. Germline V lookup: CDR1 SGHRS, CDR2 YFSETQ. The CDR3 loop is CASSFRTVTDTQYF. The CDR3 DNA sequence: TGCGCCAGCAGCTTTCGGACAGTTACAGATACGCAGTATTTT.

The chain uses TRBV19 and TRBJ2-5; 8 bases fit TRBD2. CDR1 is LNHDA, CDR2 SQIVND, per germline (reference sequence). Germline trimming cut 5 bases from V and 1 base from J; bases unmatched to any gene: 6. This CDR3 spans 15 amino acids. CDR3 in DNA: TGTGCCAGTAGTGTTCCGGGACTAGGCCAAGAGACCCAGTACTTC. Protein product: CASSVPGLGQETQYF.

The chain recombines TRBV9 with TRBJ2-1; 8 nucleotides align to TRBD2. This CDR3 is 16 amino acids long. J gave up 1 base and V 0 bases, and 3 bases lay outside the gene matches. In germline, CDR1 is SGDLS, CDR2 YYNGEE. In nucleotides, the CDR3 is TGTGCCAGCAGCGTAGAACTAGCGGATTCCTACAATGAGCAGTTCTTC. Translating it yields CASSVELADSYNEQFF.

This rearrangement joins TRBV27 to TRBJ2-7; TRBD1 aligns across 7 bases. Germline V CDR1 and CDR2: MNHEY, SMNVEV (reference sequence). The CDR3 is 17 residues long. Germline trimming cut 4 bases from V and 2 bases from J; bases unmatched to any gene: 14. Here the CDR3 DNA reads TGTGCCAGCAGTTCTCCCCCCCCGGGACAGACTACCTACGAGCAGTACTTC. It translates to CASSSPPPGQTTYEQYF.

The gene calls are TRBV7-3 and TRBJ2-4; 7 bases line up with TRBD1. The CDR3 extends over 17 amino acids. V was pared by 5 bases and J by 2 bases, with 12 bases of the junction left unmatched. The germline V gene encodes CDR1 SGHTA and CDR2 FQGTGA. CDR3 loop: CASSRSGQLLPKNIQYF. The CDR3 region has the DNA TGTGCCAGCAGCCGATCGGGACAGCTCCTACCCAAAAACATTCAGTACTTC.

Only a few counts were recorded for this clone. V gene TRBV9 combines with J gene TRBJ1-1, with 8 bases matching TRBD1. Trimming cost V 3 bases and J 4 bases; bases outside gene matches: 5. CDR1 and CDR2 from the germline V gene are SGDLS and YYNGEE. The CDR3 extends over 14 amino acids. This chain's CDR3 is CASSAQQGGTEAFF. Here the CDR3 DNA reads TGTGCCAGCAGCGCTCAACAGGGGGGCACTGAAGCTTTCTTT.

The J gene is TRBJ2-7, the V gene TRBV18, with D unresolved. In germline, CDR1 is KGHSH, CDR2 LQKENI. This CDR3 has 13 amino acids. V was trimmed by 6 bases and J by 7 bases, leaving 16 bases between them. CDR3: CASSPVGLFEQYF. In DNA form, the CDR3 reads TGTGCCAGCTCCCCCGTTGGCCTTTTTGAGCAGTACTTC.

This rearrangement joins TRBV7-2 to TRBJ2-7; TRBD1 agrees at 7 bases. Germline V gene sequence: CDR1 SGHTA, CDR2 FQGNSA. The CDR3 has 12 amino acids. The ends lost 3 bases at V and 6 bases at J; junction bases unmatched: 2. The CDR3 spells CASSFRGREQYF. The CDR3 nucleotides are TGTGCCAGCAGCTTTAGGGGGCGCGAGCAGTACTTC.

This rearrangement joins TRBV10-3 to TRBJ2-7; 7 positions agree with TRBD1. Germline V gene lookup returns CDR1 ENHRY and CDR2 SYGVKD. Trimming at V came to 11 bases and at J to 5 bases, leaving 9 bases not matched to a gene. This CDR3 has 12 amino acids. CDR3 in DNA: TGTGCCGCCACCGACAGGGACCACGAGCAGTACTTC. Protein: CAATDRDHEQYF.

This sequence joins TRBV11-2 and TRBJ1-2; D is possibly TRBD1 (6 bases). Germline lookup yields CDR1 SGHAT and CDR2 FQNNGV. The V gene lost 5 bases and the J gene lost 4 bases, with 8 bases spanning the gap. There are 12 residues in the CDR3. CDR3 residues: CASSLRGYGYTF. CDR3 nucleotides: TGTGCCAGCAGCCTCAGGGGCTATGGCTACACCTTC.

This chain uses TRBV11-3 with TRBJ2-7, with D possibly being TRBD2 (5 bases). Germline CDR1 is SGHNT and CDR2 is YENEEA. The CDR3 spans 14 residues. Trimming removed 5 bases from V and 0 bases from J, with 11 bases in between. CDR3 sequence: CASSEGRSSYEQYF. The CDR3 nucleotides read TGTGCCAGCAGCGAGGGCAGGAGCTCCTACGAGCAGTACTTC.

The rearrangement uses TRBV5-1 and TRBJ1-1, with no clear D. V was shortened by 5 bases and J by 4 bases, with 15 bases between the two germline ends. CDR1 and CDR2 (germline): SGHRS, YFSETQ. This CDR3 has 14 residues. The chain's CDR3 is CASRSDTGGTEAFF. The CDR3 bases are TGCGCCAGCAGGAGCGACACGGGAGGCACTGAAGCTTTCTTT.

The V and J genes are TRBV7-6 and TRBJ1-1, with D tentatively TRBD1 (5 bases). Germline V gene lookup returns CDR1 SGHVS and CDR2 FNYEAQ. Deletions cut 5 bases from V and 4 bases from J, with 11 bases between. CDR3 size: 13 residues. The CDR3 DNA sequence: TGTGCCAGCAGCCCCCTGGGGGGCACTGAAGCTTTCTTT. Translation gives CASSPLGGTEAFF.

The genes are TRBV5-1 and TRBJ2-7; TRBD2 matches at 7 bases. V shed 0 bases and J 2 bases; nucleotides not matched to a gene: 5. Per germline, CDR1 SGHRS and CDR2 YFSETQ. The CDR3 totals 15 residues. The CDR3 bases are TGCGCCAGCAGCTTGGGTAGCGGGCCGGCCTACGAGCAGTACTTC. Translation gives CASSLGSGPAYEQYF.

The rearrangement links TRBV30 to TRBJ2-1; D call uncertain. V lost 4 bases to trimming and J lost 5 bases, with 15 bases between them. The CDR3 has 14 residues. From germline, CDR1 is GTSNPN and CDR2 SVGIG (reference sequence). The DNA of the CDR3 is TGTGCCTGGACCTCGTGGGCAGCAGACAATGAGCAGTTCTTC. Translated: CAWTSWAADNEQFF.

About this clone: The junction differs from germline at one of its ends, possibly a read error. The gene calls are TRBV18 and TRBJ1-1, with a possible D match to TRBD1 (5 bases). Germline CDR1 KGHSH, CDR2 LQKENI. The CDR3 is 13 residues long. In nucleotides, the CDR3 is TGTGCCAGCTCACCGACCGGAACGGTCGGGGGGGGCTTT. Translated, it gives CASSPTGTVGGGF.

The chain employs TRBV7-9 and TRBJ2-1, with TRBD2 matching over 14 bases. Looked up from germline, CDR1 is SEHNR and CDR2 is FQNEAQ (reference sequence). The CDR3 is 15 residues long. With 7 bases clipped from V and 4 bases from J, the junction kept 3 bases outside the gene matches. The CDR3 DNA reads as TGTGCCAGCACCTGGACTAGCGGGGGGTACAATGAGCAGTTCTTC. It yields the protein CASTWTSGGYNEQFF.

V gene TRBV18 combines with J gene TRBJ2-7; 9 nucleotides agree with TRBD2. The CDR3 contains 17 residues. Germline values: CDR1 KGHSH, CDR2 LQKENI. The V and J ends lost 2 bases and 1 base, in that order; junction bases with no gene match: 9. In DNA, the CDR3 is TGTGCCAGCTCACCAATAGTCTTAGCGGGAGTATCCTACGAGCAGTACTTC. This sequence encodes CASSPIVLAGVSYEQYF.

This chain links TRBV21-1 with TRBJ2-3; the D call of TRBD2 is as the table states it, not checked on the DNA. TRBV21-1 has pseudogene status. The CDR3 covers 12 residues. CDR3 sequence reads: CAKAGFTDTQYF. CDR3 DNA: TGTGCGAAAGCGGGATTCACAGATACGCAGTATTTT.